The 8 T cell receptor beta chains given below trace back to one sample, sequenced in a study of T cells in Graves' hyperthyroidism and ophthalmopathy. Amplification of TCR beta CDR3 regions was performed using RNA transcripts as template. Primed by the HTBI set, a first-round RT-PCR was run on the TCR CDR3. TCRdb analysed the multiplex PCR reads with MiXCR anew, one entry per CDR3 protein. The sample contains 550,000 to 850,000 distinct CDR3 sequences, roughly a sixth of which appear only once. Sequenced input: blood. These receptors were obtained from a woman aged 50 to 60 with Graves' hyperthyroidism that later progressed to Graves' ophthalmopathy.

The rearrangement links TRBV27 to TRBJ1-2; 11 bases match TRBD1. This CDR3 spans 18 amino acids. Germline assignment: CDR1 MNHEY and CDR2 SMNVEV (reference sequence). The ends lost 3 bases at V and 4 bases at J; junction bases unmatched: 13. The CDR3 DNA follows: TGTGCCAGCAGTTTCTTATTGGTTGCCGGGACAGGGGGCTATGGCTACACCTTC. Translation gives CASSFLLVAGTGGYGYTF.

The rearrangement uses TRBV9 and TRBJ2-1; 7 positions match TRBD2. The CDR3 extends over 17 amino acids. Germline V gene sequence: CDR1 SGDLS, CDR2 YYNGEE. V lost 0 bases and J lost 0; bases outside the gene matches: 6. CDR3 amino acids: CASSVVDGGSSYNEQFF. CDR3 nucleotides: TGTGCCAGCAGCGTAGTGGACGGGGGGAGCTCCTACAATGAGCAGTTCTTC.

This clonotype was recorded a few times. The V call is TRBV29-1, the J call TRBJ2-7; TRBD1 aligns across 7 bases. The junction had 4 bases not matched to a gene; V was cut back by 0 bases and J by 2 bases. The CDR3 length is 14 residues. The germline V gene has CDR1 SQVTM and CDR2 ANQGSEA. The CDR3 reads CSVEDRGQTYEQYF. The CDR3 DNA reads as TGCAGCGTTGAAGATAGGGGACAGACCTACGAGCAGTACTTC.

This clonotype was seen only a few times. The rearrangement uses TRBV2 and TRBJ2-4; possible D gene TRBD2, 7 bases. The V gene's germline CDR1 is SNHLY and CDR2 FYNNEI. V lost 9 bases, J lost 5 bases, and 14 bases lay in between. The CDR3 is made up of 13 amino acids. The DNA of the CDR3 is TGTGCCAGGATTCGGGGGGCGGAAAACATTCAGTACTTC. Its translation is CARIRGAENIQYF.

This clonotype has at least ten counts. This chain uses TRBV3-1 with TRBJ1-4, with 7 bases fitting TRBD1. Unmatched junction bases numbered 7, after V lost 2 bases and J lost 7 bases. The length of the CDR3 is 15 residues. CDR1 is LGHDT, CDR2 YNNKEL, per germline (reference sequence). The CDR3 DNA reads as TGTGCCAGCAGCCAACGGGAGGGGGCAGGTGAAAAACTGTTTTTT. Encoded protein: CASSQREGAGEKLFF.

This clonotype appeared a few times. The rearrangement joins TRBV2 to TRBJ1-1; D possibly corresponds to TRBD1 (5 bases). This CDR3 region has 13 residues. The germline gives CDR1 SNHLY, CDR2 FYNNEI. Trimming pared 3 bases from V and 2 bases from J, leaving 7 bases between. The CDR3 bases are TGTGCCAGCAGTGATGGGGGAAACACTGAAGCTTTCTTT. Encoded protein: CASSDGGNTEAFF.

This clonotype was detected only a few times. The chain is built from TRBV20-1 and TRBJ2-1; TRBD2 matches at 14 bases. The germline V gene has CDR1 DFQATT and CDR2 SNEGSKA (reference sequence). V lost 1 base to trimming and J lost 9 bases; unmatched junction nucleotides: 8. This CDR3 has 16 residues. CDR3 residues: CSARVGGTSGGGEQFF. DNA for the CDR3: TGCAGTGCTAGAGTCGGGGGGACTAGCGGGGGCGGTGAGCAGTTCTTC.

This clonotype was recorded a few times. This chain links TRBV6-2 or TRBV6-3 with TRBJ2-5; 8 bases are a match to TRBD1. The CDR3 is 15 residues long. The germline gives CDR1 MNHEY, CDR2 SVGEGT. Trimming took 4 bases from V and 4 from J; bases not matched to a gene: 8. CDR3 in amino acids: CASSFPDRARETQYF. The CDR3 DNA sequence: TGTGCCAGCAGTTTCCCGGACAGGGCCCGAGAGACCCAGTACTTC.